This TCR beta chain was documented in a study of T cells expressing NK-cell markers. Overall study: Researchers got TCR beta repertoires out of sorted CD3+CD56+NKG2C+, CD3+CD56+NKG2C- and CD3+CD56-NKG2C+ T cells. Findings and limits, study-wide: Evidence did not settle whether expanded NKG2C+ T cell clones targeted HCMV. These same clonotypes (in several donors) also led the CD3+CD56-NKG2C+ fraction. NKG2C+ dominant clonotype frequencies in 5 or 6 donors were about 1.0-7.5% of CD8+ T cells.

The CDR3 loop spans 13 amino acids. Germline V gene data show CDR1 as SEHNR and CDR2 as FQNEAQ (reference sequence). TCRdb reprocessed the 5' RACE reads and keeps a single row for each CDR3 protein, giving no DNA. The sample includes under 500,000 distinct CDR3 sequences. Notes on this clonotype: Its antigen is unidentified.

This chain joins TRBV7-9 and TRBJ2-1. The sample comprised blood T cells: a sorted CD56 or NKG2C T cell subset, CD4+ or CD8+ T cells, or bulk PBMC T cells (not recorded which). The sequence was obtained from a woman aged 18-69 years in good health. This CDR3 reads CASSFRTSNEQFF.